The 2 T cell receptor beta chains reported below all come from one sample, sequenced in a study of control samples from healthy donors and cancer patients. Sequencing was performed with immunoSEQ multiplex PCR; in TCRdb, only in-frame clones are kept and a portion is missing. The sample contains about 94,000 clones, 75% to 95% of which appear only once. Sequencing was carried out using blood. The receptors shown here come from a woman between 18 and 30 years old in good health.

DNA of the CDR3: TGCGCCAGCCGATCTTCGAACATGAACACTGAAGCTTTCTTT. It translates to CASRSSNMNTEAFF. The V and J genes are TRBV5-1 and TRBJ1-1; D uncertain. V was trimmed by 7 bases and J by 0 bases, leaving 13 bases between them. From germline, CDR1 is SGHRS and CDR2 YFSETQ. The CDR3 spans 14 residues.

The V and J genes are TRBV5-6 and TRBJ1-2, with D maybe TRBD1 (6 bases). V was pared by 8 bases and J by 4 bases, with 21 bases between. Germline CDR1 and CDR2: SGHDT and YYEEEE. This CDR3 is 15 amino acids long. Here the CDR3 reads CASTPLGGAGYGYTF. DNA for the CDR3: TGTGCCAGTACGCCCCTGGGGGGGGCTGGCTATGGCTACACCTTC.